Listed below are T cell receptor beta chains from one sample, sequenced in a study of regulatory T cells in long-lasting Graves disease. A single record per CDR3 protein comes from TCRdb applying MiXCR to the multiplex PCR reads. The sample comprises roughly 430,000 distinct CDR3 sequences, about 16% of which are singletons, and roughly 10% rests with the top ten. The data were also submitted as part of a second study, on T cells in Graves' hyperthyroidism and ophthalmopathy.

The material sequenced was peripheral blood mononuclear cells (PBMCs), taken at new diagnosis, from a patient treated with antithyroid drugs. These TCRs come from a woman aged 25 to 45 with Graves disease. Both conserved end residues are part of each CDR3. The D gene is left open where the match is weak. Clone size is shown for a subset of rows, as once, few, many or a class of expanded clone.

clone size,D gene,V gene,J gene,CDR3 DNA,CDR3 protein
many,NA,TRBV7-6,TRBJ2-5,TGTGCCAGCAGCTTCTTTGGGGTCGAGACCCAGTACTTC,CASSFFGVETQYF
NA,TRBD2,TRBV6-2/TRBV6-3,TRBJ2-2,TGCGCCAGCAGTGATATGGGACTAGGGGACACCGGGGAGCTGTTTTTT,CASSDMGLGDTGELFF
many,NA,TRBV4-3,TRBJ1-2,TGCGCCAGCAGCCAAGAACAGAGACAGAACTATGGCTACACCTTC,CASSQEQRQNYGYTF
many,TRBD2,TRBV15,TRBJ2-3,TGTGCCACCTGGACGCGGGAGGGCCCTGGAGATACGCAGTATTTT,CATWTREGPGDTQYF
NA,NA,TRBV10-2,TRBJ2-1,TGCGCCAGCAAAGAAGAGGGTTTGGAGCAGTTCTTC,CASKEEGLEQFF
NA,NA,TRBV11-2,TRBJ1-5,TGTGCCAGCAGCCTGGGGGCATTGAGCAATCAGCCCCAGCATTTT,CASSLGALSNQPQHF
many,NA,TRBV27,TRBJ1-5,TGTGCCAGCAGCCCTACTAGTGGTCAGCCCCAGCATTTT,CASSPTSGQPQHF
many,TRBD2,TRBV12-3/TRBV12-4,TRBJ2-7,TGTGCCAGCAGTTTTGCGGGGGTCTACGAGCAGTACTTC,CASSFAGVYEQYF
NA,TRBD1,TRBV6-1,TRBJ1-2,TGTGCCAGCAGTGAAATGGGACAGTATGGCTACACCTTC,CASSEMGQYGYTF
few,NA,TRBV9,TRBJ1-2,TGTGCCAGCAGCGCCTATGGGACATTCGATGGCTACACCTTC,CASSAYGTFDGYTF
many,NA,TRBV18,TRBJ1-1,TGTGCCAGCTCACCACGGAAATCGGTCACTGAAGCTTTCTTT,CASSPRKSVTEAFF
many,TRBD1,TRBV18,TRBJ1-4,TGTGCCAGCTCAGCCCAACAGGGGGCAAATAATGAAAAACTGTTTTTT,CASSAQQGANNEKLFF
many,NA,TRBV7-9,TRBJ1-1,TGTGCCAGCAGCAAAGGGACCGGCACTGAAGCTTTCTTT,CASSKGTGTEAFF
few,NA,TRBV2,TRBJ2-2,TGTGCCAGCAGATCCTTAGAGGGCACCGGGAAGCTGTTTTTT,CASRSLEGTGKLFF
NA,NA,TRBV20-1,TRBJ1-6,TGCAGTGCTAGAGTGGTAGGGGATCTTTATAATTCACCCCTCCACTTT,CSARVVGDLYNSPLHF
many,NA,TRBV20-1,TRBJ2-1,TGCAGTGCCCCAGCCCGCAATCAGCAGTTCTTC,CSAPARNQQFF
many,NA,TRBV12-3/TRBV12-4,TRBJ1-1,TGTGCCAGCAGCCATCAGACAGGTATGAACACTGAAGCTTTCTTT,CASSHQTGMNTEAFF
many,TRBD2,TRBV27,TRBJ2-5,TGTGCCAGCAGTCCCCGAAGGAGCGGGAGGCGGGGGGAGACCCAGTACTTC,CASSPRRSGRRGETQYF
many,NA,TRBV10-3,TRBJ2-4,TGTGCCATCAGTGAGTCCTTGTCGCCCATTCAGTACTTC,CAISESLSPIQYF
few,NA,TRBV25-1,TRBJ2-2,TGTGCCACCTCCCCGGGACCTGGGACCGGGGAGCTGTTTTTT,CATSPGPGTGELFF
many,NA,TRBV6-2/TRBV6-3,TRBJ2-7,TGTGCCAGCAGTTACCTAGATCTACAGGAATCCTACGAGCAGTACTTC,CASSYLDLQESYEQYF
NA,TRBD1,TRBV13,TRBJ2-4,TGTGCCAGCAGCGGAACACAGGGGGCGCGTCCCTTAAACATTCGGTACTTC,CASSGTQGARPLNIRYF
many,NA,TRBV10-3,TRBJ1-1,TGTGCCATCAGTGAGTCGTATGGGTCCGCGGACACTGAAGCTTTCTTT,CAISESYGSADTEAFF
NA,TRBD1,TRBV25-1,TRBJ1-1,TGTGCCAGCAGTGAAACAGGGGGCGCGATAAGAACTGAAGCTTTCTTT,CASSETGGAIRTEAFF
NA,NA,TRBV29-1,TRBJ2-3,TGCAGCGTTGAAGGTGGGATAGGTACGCAGTATTTT,CSVEGGIGTQYF
NA,TRBD2,TRBV20-1,TRBJ2-1,TGCAGTGCTCGCAGACTAGCTAGCAATGAGCAGTTCTTC,CSARRLASNEQFF
NA,TRBD2,TRBV27,TRBJ2-3,TGTGCCAGCATGATAGCGGGAGCCGCAGATACGCAGTATTTT,CASMIAGAADTQYF
many,TRBD2,TRBV7-3,TRBJ2-3,TGTGCCAGCAGCTTAATAGGGGAGGGCAGAGATGCGCAGTATTTT,CASSLIGEGRDAQYF
many,TRBD1,TRBV28,TRBJ1-4,TGTGCCAGCAGATTTAGGGGGACAGGGGGCGGAAAACTGTTTTTT,CASRFRGTGGGKLFF
many,NA,TRBV13,TRBJ1-1,TGTGCCAGCAGCCTGGACCGCGGGCCTGAAGCTTTCTTT,CASSLDRGPEAFF
many,NA,TRBV28,TRBJ1-2,TGTGCCAGCAGCGGTGGGGCTCACGAGACTGCGAAAGGCTACACCTTC,CASSGGAHETAKGYTF
many,NA,TRBV28,TRBJ1-5,TGTGCCAGCAGTGGGACGGCTGGCCGGAATCAGCCCCAGCATTTT,CASSGTAGRNQPQHF
few,NA,TRBV7-9,TRBJ1-5,TGTGCCAGCAGCTTAGTATTGGGGATCGACAATCAGCCCCAGCATTTT,CASSLVLGIDNQPQHF
many,NA,TRBV20-1,TRBJ2-3,TGCAGTGCCTCTGGACATCGCACAGATACGCAGTATTTT,CSASGHRTDTQYF
many,NA,TRBV11-2,TRBJ2-3,TGTGCCAGCAGTCTATTCACAGATACGCAGTATTTT,CASSLFTDTQYF
many,TRBD1,TRBV28,TRBJ1-4,TGTGCCAGCAGCCTGGAAGCCGGGACAGGGGCCGAAAAACTGTTTTTT,CASSLEAGTGAEKLFF
many,TRBD2,TRBV7-2,TRBJ2-5,TGCGCCAGCAGCTTGGGGCTAGCGGGAGAAGAGACCCAGTACTTC,CASSLGLAGEETQYF
many,TRBD2,TRBV20-1,TRBJ2-1,TGCAGTGCTAGAGCTGATTCCCTCCTACTAGCGGGAGTTGAAAATGAGCAGTTCTTC,CSARADSLLLAGVENEQFF
many,NA,TRBV28,TRBJ2-1,TGTGCCAGCAGTTCCGGGACTTACAATGAGCAGTTCTTC,CASSSGTYNEQFF
many,NA,TRBV27,TRBJ1-1,TGTGCCAGCAGTTTAATGGGGGGTACCACTGAAGCTTTCTTT,CASSLMGGTTEAFF
many,TRBD1,TRBV28,TRBJ1-5,TGTGCCAGCAGTTTGGACAGGGCGAGGCAGCCCCAGCATTTT,CASSLDRARQPQHF
many,TRBD1,TRBV2,TRBJ1-2,TGTGCCAGCAGGCCTAGACAGGGCGGCTATGGCTACACCTTC,CASRPRQGGYGYTF
NA,TRBD1,TRBV6-2/TRBV6-3,TRBJ2-6,TGTGCCAGCAGTACCTGGACAGGGACCGGGGCCAACGTCCTGACTTTC,CASSTWTGTGANVLTF
NA,TRBD2,TRBV6-1,TRBJ2-7,TGTGCCAGCAGTCAGACTAGCGGCGTCTACGAGCAGTACTTC,CASSQTSGVYEQYF
many,NA,TRBV7-2,TRBJ1-1,TGTGCCAGCAGCTCCTCGGGGCAGGCTTTCTTT,CASSSSGQAFF
many,TRBD1,TRBV24-1,TRBJ2-3,TGTGCCACCACGGGACAGGGATCAGATACGCAGTATTTT,CATTGQGSDTQYF
few,NA,TRBV18,TRBJ2-1,TGTGCCAGCTCACCCTTAGCGGTTAGCTCCTACAATGAGCAGTTCTTC,CASSPLAVSSYNEQFF
many,NA,TRBV3-1,TRBJ1-2,TGTGCCAGCAGCCAAGATGGGGGGGGGACTGCCTATGGCTACACCTTC,CASSQDGGGTAYGYTF
NA,TRBD1,TRBV5-1,TRBJ1-2,TGCGCCAGCAGCGGGGGGACAGGGGGCGAGGGCTACACCTTC,CASSGGTGGEGYTF
NA,NA,TRBV5-1,TRBJ1-3,TGCGCCAGCAGCTTGGTTGGATCATCCTCTGGAAACACCATATATTTT,CASSLVGSSSGNTIYF
many,NA,TRBV6-2/TRBV6-3,TRBJ2-7,TGTGCCAGCAGTTCCCCCATTCGCGGAGCCCCCTACGAGCAGTACTTC,CASSSPIRGAPYEQYF
many,NA,TRBV20-1,TRBJ2-3,TGCAGTGCCCAAGTCGGACTTGGCACAGATACGCAGTATTTT,CSAQVGLGTDTQYF
many,TRBD2,TRBV6-1,TRBJ2-1,TGTGCCAGCACCCCGTTGGGAGTAGCGGGAATGGGAATTCTCGATGAGCAGTTCTTC,CASTPLGVAGMGILDEQFF
many,NA,TRBV5-1,TRBJ2-7,TGCGCCAGCAGGAGGTTTGGCTCCTACGAGCAGTACTTC,CASRRFGSYEQYF
many,TRBD2,TRBV7-8,TRBJ2-7,TGTGCCAGCAGCTTAGCGCTAGCGGGTGCCTACGAGCAGTACTTC,CASSLALAGAYEQYF
many,NA,TRBV7-2,TRBJ2-7,TGTGCCAGCAGCCCAGCCCGACAGGCCCCCTCCTACGAGCAGTACTTC,CASSPARQAPSYEQYF
few,NA,TRBV10-3,TRBJ1-1,TGTGCCAGCGCAGAATTACAGGGAGAGAACACTGAAGCTTTCTTT,CASAELQGENTEAFF
many,NA,TRBV7-9,TRBJ2-5,TGTGCCAGCAGCTTAGCGGGACCCCTGGGAGAGACCCAGTACTTC,CASSLAGPLGETQYF
many,TRBD1,TRBV28,TRBJ1-1,TGTGCCAGCAGACATGGGACAGCCACGAACACTGAAGCTTTCTTT,CASRHGTATNTEAFF
few,NA,TRBV20-1,TRBJ1-2,TGCAGTGCTAGTGAGGGAAGAGGCTACACCTTC,CSASEGRGYTF